These T cell receptor beta chains were read from a single sample in a study of regulatory dendritic cells for organ transplantation. TCRdb's table, derived via immunoSEQ multiplex PCR, lists solely in-frame clones and lacks some. In the table there are 30,000 to 35,000 clones, approximately 88% of which are singletons. Sequenced sample: naive CD4+ T cells from blood. These receptors were collected from a human donor in good health. The CDR3 runs from the conserved cysteine through the conserved F or W.

v_gene: TRBV9; CDR3aa: CASSPTSGFFETQYF
v_gene: TRBV7-8; CDR3aa: CASSLEWGISYNEQFF
v_gene: TRBV7-2; CDR3aa: CASSFQGVYRSYQETQYF
v_gene: TRBV2; CDR3aa: CASSVEGKETQYF
v_gene: TRBV2; CDR3aa: CAGNGGGYEDTQYF
v_gene: TRBV4-2; CDR3aa: CASFGTWGPINYGYTF
v_gene: TRBV28; CDR3aa: CASTTPTSGLSTDTQYF
v_gene: TRBV6-6; CDR3aa: CASSYYSGGFQETQYF
v_gene: TRBV4-2; CDR3aa: CASSQDMSTSGGTTDTQYF
v_gene: TRBV19; CDR3aa: CASSVHTDTQYF
v_gene: TRBV2; CDR3aa: CASMIPSPIPGGLETQYF
v_gene: TRBV29-1; CDR3aa: CSVVLAGASKQYF
v_gene: TRBV7-2; CDR3aa: CASSLTGIQETQYF
v_gene: TRBV11-1; CDR3aa: CASSPGLAPDTQYF
v_gene: TRBV7-2; CDR3aa: CASRGTGGSSPLHF
v_gene: TRBV5-1; CDR3aa: CASSSGGPDTQYF
v_gene: TRBV27; CDR3aa: CASSLSPGQYYEQYF
v_gene: TRBV7-9; CDR3aa: CASSFGRSSYEQYF
v_gene: TRBV7-6; CDR3aa: CASSFWEGTDTQYF
v_gene: TRBV18; CDR3aa: CASSPSGVGTDTQYF
v_gene: TRBV11-2; CDR3aa: CASRSGLAGVGEQFF
v_gene: TRBV6-5; CDR3aa: CASRPDRGMNTEAFF
v_gene: TRBV27; CDR3aa: CASSFEAGAVMEQYF
v_gene: TRBV29-1; CDR3aa: CSVAARGMEENYGYTF
v_gene: TRBV19; CDR3aa: CASSLQGFGPYEQYF
v_gene: TRBV19; CDR3aa: CASCVGPGGKETQYF
v_gene: TRBV6-5; CDR3aa: CASNFRTENTEAFF
v_gene: TRBV7-9; CDR3aa: CASSLARARTGELFF
v_gene: TRBV2; CDR3aa: CASTRRQLNNSPLHF
v_gene: TRBV20-1; CDR3aa: CSARENEQYF
v_gene: TRBV19; CDR3aa: CASVRAGGENIGELFF
v_gene: TRBV9; CDR3aa: CASSPRQAVSTRGETQYF
v_gene: TRBV27; CDR3aa: CASSPRQGLGYTF
v_gene: TRBV5-4; CDR3aa: CASSWGTTRETQYF
v_gene: TRBV7-3; CDR3aa: CASSLDRGQPQHF
v_gene: TRBV5-1; CDR3aa: CASSFSGSSYEQYF
v_gene: TRBV6-5; CDR3aa: CASSYEQGLEQYF
v_gene: TRBV4-3; CDR3aa: CASSPGQGNTGELFF
v_gene: TRBV18; CDR3aa: CASSPQSGGQETQYF
v_gene: TRBV19; CDR3aa: CASSPFLFDWSTEAFF
v_gene: TRBV29-1; CDR3aa: CSVRSGALNEQYF
v_gene: TRBV7-2; CDR3aa: CASSLVWGQGYSGANVLTF
v_gene: TRBV27; CDR3aa: CASVSKIRGLSQRYTF
v_gene: TRBV11-2; CDR3aa: CASSLSQDRTQYF
v_gene: TRBV10-1; CDR3aa: CASSQGAGYQETQYF
v_gene: TRBV6-5; CDR3aa: CASSYSRLGGSYGYTF
v_gene: TRBV6-5; CDR3aa: CASSPMRNTGELFF
v_gene: TRBV18; CDR3aa: CASSFTSGLSYEQYF
v_gene: TRBV30; CDR3aa: CAWSRQRADTQYF
v_gene: TRBV27; CDR3aa: CASSLSVRGGYGYTF
v_gene: TRBV7-2; CDR3aa: CASSLSYEQYF
v_gene: TRBV5-1; CDR3aa: CASSLVGTDSDTQYF
v_gene: TRBV30; CDR3aa: CAWSGRPDLDFQPQHF
v_gene: TRBV19; CDR3aa: CASHDSSYNSPLHF
v_gene: TRBV5-1; CDR3aa: CASNFFSTSGRSDNEQFF